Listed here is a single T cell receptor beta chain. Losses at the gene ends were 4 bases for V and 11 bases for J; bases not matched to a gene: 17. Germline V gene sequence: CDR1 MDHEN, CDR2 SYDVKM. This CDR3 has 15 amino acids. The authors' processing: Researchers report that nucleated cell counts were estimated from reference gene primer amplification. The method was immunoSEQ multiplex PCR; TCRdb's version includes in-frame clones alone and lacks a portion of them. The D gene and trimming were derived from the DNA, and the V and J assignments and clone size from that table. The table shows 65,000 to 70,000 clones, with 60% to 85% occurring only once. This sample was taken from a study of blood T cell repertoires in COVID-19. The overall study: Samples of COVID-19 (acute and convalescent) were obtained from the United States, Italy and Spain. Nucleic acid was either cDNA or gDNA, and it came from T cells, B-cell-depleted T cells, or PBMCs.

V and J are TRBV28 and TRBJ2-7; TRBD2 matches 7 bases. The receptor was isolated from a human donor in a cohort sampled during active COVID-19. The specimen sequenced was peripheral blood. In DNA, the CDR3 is TGTGCCAGCAGTTCCACTAGCGCCTCCCTCCCCCGAAAGTACTTC. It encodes CASSSTSASLPRKYF.